A selection of T cell receptor beta chains follows, all from one sample in a study of cytomegalovirus exposure and HLA in healthy donors. The table came from immunoSEQ multiplex PCR; TCRdb's copy has only in-frame clones and leaves some out. The sample holds 150,000 to 170,000 clones, over 75% seen once. Sequenced input: PBMCs. These receptors were obtained from a woman aged 40 to 55 in good health and CMV-seropositive. The CDR3 runs from the conserved cysteine through the conserved F or W. A D gene is named only where the DNA matches it firmly. Only some rows state a clone size, as once, few, many or a class for expanded clones.

j_call	d_call	clone_size	v_call	cdr3_nt	cdr3_aa
TRBJ2-5	NA	NA	TRBV10-3	TGTGCCATCGCCCCCGGGGGACAGACGGGGACCCAGTACTTC	CAIAPGGQTGTQYF
TRBJ2-1	TRBD2	NA	TRBV7-9	TGTGCCAGCAGCCATAGCGGGCTCTACAATGAGCAGTTCTTC	CASSHSGLYNEQFF
TRBJ2-5	NA	NA	TRBV12-5	TGTGCTAGTGGTTTGGGTCAGGGGACCCAGTACTTC	CASGLGQGTQYF
TRBJ2-5	NA	NA	TRBV2	TGTGCCAGCAGTGATCGGTCCTCGACAGAACAAGAGACCCAGTACTTC	CASSDRSSTEQETQYF
TRBJ2-7	NA	few	TRBV2	TGTGCCAGCAGTGAGTCGCGCAGGTCAACTTACGAGCAGTACTTC	CASSESRRSTYEQYF
TRBJ2-3	NA	NA	TRBV10-2	TGCGCCAGCAGTGATTCAGGAAATTCAGATACGCAGTATTTT	CASSDSGNSDTQYF
TRBJ1-1	TRBD1	NA	TRBV7-3	TGTGCCAGCAGCTTAACAGGGACAGGCATGAACACTGAAGCTTTCTTT	CASSLTGTGMNTEAFF
TRBJ1-2	NA	NA	TRBV7-9	TGTGCCAGCAGCCAGCGGGGCCTCGGTCGGTATAACTATGGCTACACCTTC	CASSQRGLGRYNYGYTF
TRBJ1-5	TRBD1	NA	TRBV30	TGTGCCTGGGGCAGGGGGGAAGGTCAGCCCCAGCATTTT	CAWGRGEGQPQHF
TRBJ2-1	TRBD2	NA	TRBV10-3	TGTGCCATCAGTGAGTCGGTGGTAGCGGGAGGAGACTACAATGAGCAGTTCTTC	CAISESVVAGGDYNEQFF
TRBJ2-1	TRBD2	NA	TRBV5-4	TGTGCCAGCAGCTCTAGCGGAAGCTCCTACAATGAGCAGTTCTTC	CASSSSGSSYNEQFF
TRBJ2-1	NA	few	TRBV6-1	TGTGCCAGCAGTCAAGAAGCGGGTTACAATGAGCAGTTCTTC	CASSQEAGYNEQFF
TRBJ2-7	NA	NA	TRBV5-1	TGCGCCAGCAGCCCTTACCCTGATATGGTCACATACTACGAGCAGTACTTC	CASSPYPDMVTYYEQYF
TRBJ1-1	NA	NA	TRBV29-1	TGCAGCGTGGTTACCGGCCCGGCGGGCACTGAAGCTTTCTTT	CSVVTGPAGTEAFF
TRBJ2-6	NA	NA	TRBV5-6	TGTGCCAGCAGCTTGGGATTTAGCGCACACTCTGGGGCCAACGTCCTGACTTTC	CASSLGFSAHSGANVLTF
TRBJ2-7	NA	NA	TRBV5-4	TGTGCCAGCAGCTTGGGAGGGTTCCCTTACGAGCAGTACTTC	CASSLGGFPYEQYF
TRBJ2-7	NA	NA	TRBV12-5	TGTGCTAGTGGTGGGGGACAACCTCCCTACGAGCAGTACTTC	CASGGGQPPYEQYF
TRBJ2-7	TRBD1	NA	TRBV7-6	TGTGCCAGCAGCGCGGCTCTAGGGACAGGGGTGGCAGGATACGAGCAGTACTTC	CASSAALGTGVAGYEQYF
TRBJ1-2	NA	NA	TRBV18	TGTGCCAGCTCACCCTTGGGAGGGGATGGCTACACCTTC	CASSPLGGDGYTF
TRBJ1-5	NA	few	TRBV15	TGTGCCACCAGCAGAGAGAAGACTTGGAATCAGCCCCAGCATTTT	CATSREKTWNQPQHF
TRBJ2-5	TRBD2	NA	TRBV7-9	TGTGCCAGCAGCTCGCCAATAGGACCCTCCGGCGGGAGTAAAGAGACCCAGTACTTC	CASSSPIGPSGGSKETQYF
TRBJ2-5	TRBD2	NA	TRBV5-5	TGTGCCAGCAGCTTGATACTAGCGGGAGTAATGAAGACCCAGTACTTC	CASSLILAGVMKTQYF
TRBJ2-2	TRBD1	NA	TRBV5-1	TGCGCCAGCAGCTCCACTCGGACAGGGGCGGACACCGGGGAGCTGTTTTTT	CASSSTRTGADTGELFF
TRBJ2-4	TRBD1	NA	TRBV7-9	TGTGCCAGCAGCTTAGCGACAGGGGCCTCAAACATTCAGTACTTC	CASSLATGASNIQYF
TRBJ1-5	NA	NA	TRBV30	TGTGCCTGGGGTCAGGGAATCAATCAGCCCCAGCATTTT	CAWGQGINQPQHF
TRBJ2-1	TRBD2	NA	TRBV18	TGTGCCAGCTCACCAGAGTTAGCGGGAGGTTTGAAGGGCGACAATGAGCAGTTCTTC	CASSPELAGGLKGDNEQFF
TRBJ2-3	TRBD2	NA	TRBV18	TGTGCCAGCTCACCACGGTCTAGCGGGAGGTCGGTCACAGATACGCAGTATTTT	CASSPRSSGRSVTDTQYF
TRBJ2-3	TRBD2	NA	TRBV5-1	TGCGCCAGCAGCAAAACGGCCCTTACTAGCGGCACAGATACGCAGTATTTT	CASSKTALTSGTDTQYF
TRBJ2-2	NA	NA	TRBV19	TGTGCCAGTAGAAGGGGGGACAGATTCTTCACCGGGGAGCTGTTTTTT	CASRRGDRFFTGELFF
TRBJ2-7	TRBD2	NA	TRBV5-1	TGCGCCAGCAGCTTGGCCCTCGGGACTAGCGGGAGAGAGCCCTACGAGCAGTACTTC	CASSLALGTSGREPYEQYF
TRBJ2-1	NA	NA	TRBV14	TGTGCCAGCAGCCCCTTAACGGGAGAATACAATGAGCAGTTCTTC	CASSPLTGEYNEQFF
TRBJ1-2	NA	NA	TRBV19	TGTGCCAGTAGATCGCCCGGAGCATCCTATGGCTACACCTTC	CASRSPGASYGYTF
TRBJ2-5	TRBD2	NA	TRBV29-1	TGCAGCGTTGAACCCCTTGCGGGAGACGGGAAGACCCAGTACTTC	CSVEPLAGDGKTQYF
TRBJ2-7	TRBD2	NA	TRBV5-4	TGTGCCAGCAGTACCGGACTAGGGACCTACGAGCAGTACTTC	CASSTGLGTYEQYF
TRBJ2-2	NA	NA	TRBV7-3	TGTGCCAGCAGCCTGTCCCCCTCGCGGGCCGGGGAGCTGTTTTTT	CASSLSPSRAGELFF
TRBJ2-5	NA	NA	TRBV2	TGTGCCAGCAGTGCTACGGAGACCCAGTACTTC	CASSATETQYF
TRBJ1-3	NA	NA	TRBV15	TGTGCCACCAGCAGGACTAGGGGAGAAGGAAACACCATATATTTT	CATSRTRGEGNTIYF
TRBJ1-3	NA	NA	TRBV14	TGTGCCAGCAGCCAAGTAACAGTCCTTAGTAGCTCTGGAAACACCATATATTTT	CASSQVTVLSSSGNTIYF
TRBJ2-7	NA	NA	TRBV18	TGTGCCAGCTCACCAGGGGCAGGAAGCTACGAGCAGTACTTC	CASSPGAGSYEQYF
TRBJ2-3	NA	NA	TRBV7-9	TGTGCCAGCAGCCCACTAGCTTCGGGCGGACGTTGGTTAGATACGCAGTATTTT	CASSPLASGGRWLDTQYF
TRBJ2-2	TRBD2	NA	TRBV6-1	TGTGCCAGCAGTGTGACTAGCGGGAGTTATAATGGCGGGGAGCTGTTTTTT	CASSVTSGSYNGGELFF
TRBJ1-4	NA	NA	TRBV11-3	TGTGCCAGCAGCCCGGGACTCTACACCTCGGAAAAACTGTTTTTT	CASSPGLYTSEKLFF
TRBJ1-5	TRBD1	NA	TRBV18	TGTGCCAGCTCACCCCGGGACAGGGTCTTATCGCCCCAGCATTTT	CASSPRDRVLSPQHF
TRBJ2-7	NA	NA	TRBV14	TGTGCCAGCAGCCAAGACAGGGTTAACTACGAGCAGTACTTC	CASSQDRVNYEQYF
TRBJ2-5	TRBD2	NA	TRBV5-1	TGCGCCAGCAGGAACCAGCGGGGCCAAGAGACCCAGTACTTC	CASRNQRGQETQYF
TRBJ1-1	TRBD1	NA	TRBV14	TGTGCCAGCAGCCGACTGGACAGGGAGAGCGCTGAAGCTTTCTTT	CASSRLDRESAEAFF
TRBJ1-2	TRBD1	NA	TRBV2	TGTGCCAGCAGCCGCCGGACAGGGGAGGACTATGGCTACACCTTC	CASSRRTGEDYGYTF
TRBJ2-7	TRBD2	NA	TRBV7-2	TGTGCCAGCAGCTTAGTTCCTAGCGGGAGGGCCTTATCCTACGAGCAGTACTTC	CASSLVPSGRALSYEQYF
TRBJ2-7	TRBD1	NA	TRBV5-4	TGTGCCAGCAGCTTGGCCCACCACATCACAGGGGGATCCTACGAGCAGTACTTC	CASSLAHHITGGSYEQYF
TRBJ1-1	NA	few	TRBV28	TGTGCCAGCAGTCCACTCCAGACAGGCCTTAACACTGAAGCTTTCTTT	CASSPLQTGLNTEAFF
TRBJ2-7	NA	NA	TRBV29-1	TGCAGCGCCGGATATCGGGGTGGAAGCGGTGAGCAGTACTTC	CSAGYRGGSGEQYF
TRBJ2-7	TRBD2	NA	TRBV27	TGTGCCAGCAGGAGAAGGGGACTAGCGGATATGAGCTCCTACGAGCAGTACTTC	CASRRRGLADMSSYEQYF
TRBJ2-5	TRBD2	NA	TRBV28	TGTGCCAGCAGTGGGATAGCGGGTCGGCAAGAGACCCAGTACTTC	CASSGIAGRQETQYF
TRBJ2-3	NA	NA	TRBV9	TGTGCCAGCAGCGTAGCCCGGTACACAGATACGCAGTATTTT	CASSVARYTDTQYF
TRBJ2-1	TRBD2	once	TRBV4-1	TGCGCCAGTGGACTAGCGGGAGGCAATGAGCAGTTCTTC	CASGLAGGNEQFF
TRBJ2-3	TRBD2	NA	TRBV27	TGTGCCAGCAGTTATCAGAGGACTAGCGGGAGGACTACAGATACGCAGTATTTT	CASSYQRTSGRTTDTQYF